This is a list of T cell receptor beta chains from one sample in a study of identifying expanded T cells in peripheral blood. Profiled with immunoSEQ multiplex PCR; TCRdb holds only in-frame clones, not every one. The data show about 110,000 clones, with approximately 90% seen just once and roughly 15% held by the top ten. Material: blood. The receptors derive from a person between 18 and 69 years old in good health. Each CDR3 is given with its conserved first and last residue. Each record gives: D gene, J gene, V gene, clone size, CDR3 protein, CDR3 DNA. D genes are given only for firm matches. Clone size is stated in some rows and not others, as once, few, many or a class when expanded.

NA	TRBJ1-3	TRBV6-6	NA	CASSNVPSGNTIYF	TGTGCCAGCAGCAACGTTCCCTCTGGAAACACCATATATTTT
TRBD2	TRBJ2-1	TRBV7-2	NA	CASRDGGARYNEQFF	TGTGCCAGCAGGGACGGGGGGGCCCGATACAATGAGCAGTTCTTC
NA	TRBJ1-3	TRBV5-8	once	CASSQDVGGSGNTIYF	TGTGCCAGCAGCCAGGACGTTGGGGGCTCTGGAAACACCATATATTTT
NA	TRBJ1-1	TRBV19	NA	CASSTGLAQGAFF	TGTGCCAGTAGTACGGGCTTGGCACAGGGCGCTTTCTTT
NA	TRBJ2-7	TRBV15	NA	CATSRDQGGAIPFYEQYF	TGTGCCACCAGCAGAGATCAAGGCGGGGCTATACCTTTCTACGAGCAGTACTTC
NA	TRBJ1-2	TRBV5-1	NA	CASSLGPEDYGYTF	TGCGCCAGCAGCCTGGGGCCGGAGGACTATGGCTACACCTTC
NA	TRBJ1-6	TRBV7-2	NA	CASSLITGPGNGSPLHF	TGTGCCAGCAGCTTAATTACAGGGCCCGGCAACGGCTCACCCCTCCACTTT
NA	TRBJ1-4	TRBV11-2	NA	CASSFSGGPPNEKLFF	TGTGCCAGCAGCTTTTCGGGGGGCCCCCCTAATGAAAAACTGTTTTTT
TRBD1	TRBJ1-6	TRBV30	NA	CAWSYRGIDNSPLHF	TGTGCCTGGAGTTACAGGGGGATAGATAATTCACCCCTCCACTTT
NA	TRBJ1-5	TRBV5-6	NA	CASSGGGQPQHF	TGTGCCAGCAGCGGTGGGGGGCAGCCCCAGCATTTT
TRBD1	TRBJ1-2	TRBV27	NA	CASSLLQGAGYTF	TGTGCCAGCAGTTTACTACAGGGGGCTGGCTACACCTTC
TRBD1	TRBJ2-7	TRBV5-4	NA	CATRTGSMGEQYF	TGTGCCACAAGGACAGGGTCGATGGGAGAGCAGTACTTC
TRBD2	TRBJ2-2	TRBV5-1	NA	CASSSSSGGAGTGELFF	TGCGCCAGCAGCTCCTCTAGCGGGGGGGCAGGCACCGGGGAGCTGTTTTTT
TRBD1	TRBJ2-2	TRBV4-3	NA	CASSQFGQGKTGELFF	TGCGCCAGCAGCCAGTTTGGACAGGGGAAAACCGGGGAGCTGTTTTTT
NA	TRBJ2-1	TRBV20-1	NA	CSASVLNEQFF	TGCAGTGCTAGCGTACTAAATGAGCAGTTCTTC
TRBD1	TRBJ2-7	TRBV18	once	CASSTGGESYEQYF	TGTGCCAGCTCAACAGGGGGCGAGTCCTACGAGCAGTACTTC
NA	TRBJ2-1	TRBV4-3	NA	CASSQDVNTYNEQFF	TGCGCCAGCAGCCAAGATGTCAACACCTACAATGAGCAGTTCTTC
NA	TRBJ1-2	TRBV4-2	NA	CASSQDRGAPGGYTF	TGTGCCAGCAGCCAAGATAGGGGGGCTCCGGGTGGCTACACCTTC
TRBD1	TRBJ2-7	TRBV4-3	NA	CASSQLGTGIENEQYF	TGCGCCAGCAGCCAACTTGGGACAGGTATAGAGAACGAGCAGTACTTC